Following are 18 T cell receptor beta chains from one sample sequenced in a study of stem cell transplantation in POMP-related autoinflammatory disease. Some clones are missing from TCRdb's copy, which holds only in-frame ones; the method was immunoSEQ multiplex PCR. The sample carries over 60,000 clones, approximately 90% recorded once. The sample here was CD4+ T cells from PBMCs, taken after stem cell transplantation. The source of these receptors is a human patient with POMP-related autoinflammation and immune dysregulation (PRAID). Some of the T cells might come from the graft donor.

This clone has just one count. The V call is TRBV6-2 or TRBV6-3, the J call TRBJ2-5; 7 bases fit TRBD1. Germline V lookup: CDR1 MNHEY, CDR2 SVGEGT. This CDR3 is built from 15 residues. V shed 2 bases and J 7 bases; nucleotides not matched to a gene: 10. CDR3 nucleotides: TGTGCCAGCAGTTACCGGACAGGAGCCGGGTTGACCCAGTACTTC. Translating it yields CASSYRTGAGLTQYF.

The genes are TRBV9 and TRBJ2-1, with TRBD1 as a possible D gene (6 bases). The germline CDR1 and CDR2 sequences are SGDLS and YYNGEE. The CDR3 runs 15 residues. The V gene lost 4 bases and the J gene lost 7 bases, with 18 bases spanning the gap. The CDR3 coding sequence is TGTGCCAGCAGCTCAACAGGGAGCTCGGGAAATGAGCAGTTCTTC. Translated, it gives CASSSTGSSGNEQFF.

J is TRBJ2-3 and V is TRBV9; unclear D gene. This CDR3 is 15 amino acids long. Germline CDR1 SGDLS, CDR2 YYNGEE. V was shortened by 0 bases and J by 2 bases, with 10 bases between the two germline ends. CDR3 nucleotide sequence: TGTGCCAGCAGCGTAGATCAGGCGTCCACAGATACGCAGTATTTT. It specifies CASSVDQASTDTQYF. Full variable domain (remainder filled in from reference TRBV9 and TRBJ2-3): DSGVTQTPKHLITATGQRVTLRCSPRSGDLSVYWYQQSLDQGLQFLIQYYNGEERAKGNILERFSAQQFPDLHSELNLSSLELGDSALYFCASSVDQASTDTQYFGPGTRLTVL.

The V call is TRBV18, the J call TRBJ1-3; TRBD1 aligns across 7 bases. The CDR3 consists of 18 residues. V lost 1 base, J lost 0 bases, and 9 bases stayed unmatched. Per germline, CDR1 KGHSH and CDR2 LQKENI. CDR3 loop: CASSPLPPGQSSGNTIYF. The CDR3 DNA reads TGTGCCAGCTCACCACTGCCCCCGGGACAGAGCTCTGGAAACACCATATATTTT.

This chain connects TRBV18 to TRBJ1-2; D unclear. In germline, CDR1 is KGHSH, CDR2 LQKENI. The CDR3 has 13 residues. V dropped 2 bases and J dropped 8 bases, with 12 bases sitting between them. CDR3 bases: TGTGCCAGCTCACCAACGGGCCCACGGGGCTACACCTTC. Its translation: CASSPTGPRGYTF.

The chain is built from TRBV5-4 and TRBJ2-2; D may be TRBD2 (6 bases). Trimming pared 2 bases from V and 6 bases from J, leaving 17 bases between. The CDR3 contains 16 residues. Germline lookup yields CDR1 SGHNT and CDR2 YYREEE (reference sequence). This CDR3 is CASSLPTGTGPGELFF. The CDR3 region has the DNA TGTGCCAGCAGCTTACCGACCGGGACTGGGCCCGGGGAGCTGTTTTTT.

The chain is built from TRBV4-1 and TRBJ2-7; TRBD1 agrees at 8 bases. Germline assignment: CDR1 MGHRA and CDR2 YSYEKL. This CDR3 has 18 amino acids. Trimming cost V 0 bases and J 2 bases; bases outside gene matches: 12. CDR3 protein: CASSQDIRSGTGPYEQYF. The DNA for the CDR3 is TGCGCCAGCAGCCAAGATATTCGGTCCGGGACAGGACCCTACGAGCAGTACTTC.

This CDR3 reads CASSSGQGASHEQFF. CDR3 DNA: TGCGCCAGCAGCTCCGGACAGGGGGCAAGCCATGAGCAGTTCTTC. V usage is TRBV5-1 and J usage is TRBJ2-1; 11 bases fit TRBD1. CDR3 length: 15 amino acids. V lost 3 bases and J lost 8; bases outside the gene matches: 7. Per germline, CDR1 SGHRS and CDR2 YFSETQ.

The CDR3 loop reads CASSFGTGLMNTEAFF. The CDR3 region has the DNA TGTGCCAGCAGCTTCGGGACAGGGCTTATGAACACTGAAGCTTTCTTT. The V call is TRBV7-9, the J call TRBJ1-1; TRBD1 matches at 9 bases. V gave up 3 bases and J gave up 0 bases; unmatched junction bases: 5. Germline V gene lookup returns CDR1 SEHNR and CDR2 FQNEAQ (reference sequence). CDR3 length: 16 amino acids.

The genes are TRBV5-1 and TRBJ2-7; D is perhaps TRBD1 (6 bases). V was shortened by 1 base and J by 4 bases, with 15 bases between the two germline ends. Germline-derived CDR1 and CDR2 are SGHRS and YFSETQ. CDR3 size: 15 residues. The CDR3 sequence is CASSLLVGQGYEQYF. The DNA of the CDR3 is TGCGCCAGCAGCTTGCTGGTCGGGCAGGGGTACGAGCAGTACTTC. Full variable domain (outside the CDR3, taken from reference TRBV5-1 and TRBJ2-7): KAGVTQTPRYLIKTRGQQVTLSCSPISGHRSVSWYQQTPGQGLQFLFEYFSETQRNKGNFPGRFSGRQFSNSRSEMNVSTLELGDSALYLCASSLLVGQGYEQYFGPGTRLTVT.

A single count supports this clone. The chain uses TRBV27 and TRBJ1-4, with a tentative D call TRBD1 (5 bases). V lost 4 bases and J lost 6, with 15 bases in between. Germline V lookup: CDR1 MNHEY, CDR2 SMNVEV (reference sequence). The CDR3 covers 15 residues. This chain's CDR3 is CASSSRLRGYEKLFF. DNA for the CDR3: TGTGCCAGCAGTTCAAGACTGCGGGGGTATGAAAAACTGTTTTTT.

This chain links TRBV3-1 (or the pseudogene TRBV3-2) with TRBJ2-5, with 11 bases matching TRBD2. The CDR3 is 13 amino acids. Trimming removed 10 bases from V and 5 bases from J; junction bases left unmatched: 6. Germline assignment: CDR1 LGHDT and CDR2 YNNKEL (reference sequence). The CDR3 region has the DNA TGTGCCATCGGGACTAGCGGAACGGAGACCCAGTACTTC. Encoded protein: CAIGTSGTETQYF.

J is TRBJ2-1 and V is TRBV5-1; D not resolved. Germline values: CDR1 SGHRS, CDR2 YFSETQ. Between the trimmed V and J ends, which lost 0 bases and 4 bases, there was a span of 8 bases. This CDR3 spans 14 amino acids. This CDR3 is CASSLASEYNEQFF. CDR3 coding DNA: TGCGCCAGCAGCTTGGCCAGCGAGTACAATGAGCAGTTCTTC.

This chain connects TRBV5-1 to TRBJ1-2; 8 bases match TRBD1. Trimming took 0 bases from V and 7 from J; bases not matched to a gene: 8. CDR1 is SGHRS, CDR2 YFSETQ, per germline. This CDR3 is 15 amino acids long. CDR3 protein: CASSLGTQGAGGYTF. The DNA of the CDR3 is TGCGCCAGCAGCTTGGGGACGCAGGGGGCCGGTGGCTACACCTTC.

This clone was detected only once. V and J are TRBV19 and TRBJ2-1, with D possibly being TRBD2 (6 bases). The CDR3 has 16 residues. Deletions cut 0 bases from V and 2 bases from J, with 11 bases between. In germline, CDR1 is LNHDA, CDR2 SQIVND (reference sequence). CDR3 in amino acids: CASSIEGSGAYNEQFF. The CDR3 DNA is TGTGCCAGTAGTATAGAGGGTAGCGGAGCCTACAATGAGCAGTTCTTC.

This chain uses TRBV12-3 or TRBV12-4 with TRBJ1-4, with D tentatively TRBD1 (5 bases). The CDR3 consists of 13 residues. V shed 5 bases and J shed 4 bases, with 8 bases lying between them. The CDR3, as DNA: TGTGCCAGCAGTCGGGACGGTAATGAAAAACTGTTTTTT. Protein sequence: CASSRDGNEKLFF.

The table lists this clone with a count of one. J is TRBJ2-1 and V is TRBV28; 8 bases align to TRBD2. Looked up from germline, CDR1 is MDHEN and CDR2 is SYDVKM. The CDR3 has 16 amino acids. J was trimmed by 4 bases and V by 2 bases; bases with no gene match: 7. CDR3 nucleotides: TGTGCCAGCAGTTTACCGGGACTAGTTAGGTACAATGAGCAGTTCTTC. Protein: CASSLPGLVRYNEQFF.

V usage is TRBV28 and J usage is TRBJ1-2; D is possibly TRBD1 (6 bases). The CDR3 is made up of 13 amino acids. V lost 6 bases, J lost 8 bases, and 16 bases lay in between. Per the germline V gene, CDR1 is MDHEN and CDR2 is SYDVKM. The CDR3 region has the DNA TGTGCCAGCAGGAAGGGGGGGTTAGAAGGCTACACCTTC. This sequence encodes CASRKGGLEGYTF.